What follows is one T cell receptor beta chain and its context. This clonotype showed up many times. Its antigen specificity is not known. No per-base quality is available; no much larger clone lies one base away. The data stem from a study of T cells in Graves' hyperthyroidism and ophthalmopathy (dated 2019 in TCRdb). Study-level background: Peripheral blood samples were taken at initial diagnosis, before any treatment was given. TCR Vbeta CDR3 sequencing of fewer than 150 peripheral blood samples (under 45 ophthalmopathy, approximately 80 hyperthyroidism and roughly 17 progressor patients) is reported in the paper. To identify TCR V-J signatures that set the groups apart, the researchers used a discovery cohort of 90 to 100 patients, made up of under 45 with Graves' ophthalmopathy and about 59 with stable Graves' hyperthyroidism. Once sampling was done, hyperthyroidism patients were given methimazole at a starting dose of 30 mg daily, whereas ophthalmopathy patients were given high-dose intravenous methylprednisolone. In several Graves' hyperthyroidism patients, the study also compared T-cell repertoires from thyroid tissue with T-cell repertoires from blood. For training and testing, the 110 or so patients in the discovery cohort were randomly divided in a 7:3 ratio. Prospective prediction of ophthalmopathy was tested in an independent validation cohort of about 19 hyperthyroidism patients and 15 to 17 patients who later progressed to ophthalmopathy. Study-wide conclusions, independent of this receptor: A 13 V-J signature model separated ophthalmopathy from stable hyperthyroidism, with 87.88% sensitivity and about 81% specificity in cross-validation and 80%/75% in testing. In validation, progression to ophthalmopathy was predicted by the model with 55% to 71% sensitivity and 72.22% specificity, a median of approximately 6.5 months before onset. Sample size was not statistically predetermined, and blinding of investigators to group allocation was not performed. Most expanded thyroid clonotypes (frequency above 0.001) were also found in blood, which suggests that blood repertoires may mirror thyroid immune responses.

CDR1 SGHVS and CDR2 FNYEAQ were looked up in the germline V gene. The CDR3 holds 14 amino acids from the cysteine to the phenylalanine. Only the CDR3 DNA is retained, 42 bases long and in frame from the first base. Trimming takes 6 bases off V and 3 bases off J; junction bases not matched to a gene: 4. The TCR beta CDR3 regions were amplified from RNA transcripts. The TCR CDR3 was subjected to a first round of RT-PCR using the HTBI primer set and the Qiagen OneStep RT-PCR kit. Libraries were constructed in a second round of multiplex PCR, after which size selection and purification were carried out. Libraries were sequenced paired-end with 100 bp reads on an Illumina HiSeq2000. The study's own analysis went as follows. SOAPnuke was used to process the raw data, throwing out any read that contained adapters or uncalled bases, had a mean Phred below 15, or lacked an exact constant-primer or identifier match. High-quality paired reads were merged using COPE v1.2.5, and each unique nucleotide sequence was defined as a clonotype. MiTCR v1.1 was used to align the clonotypes against IMGT TRBV, TRBD and TRBJ reference segments. The analysis included only V-J combinations with a frequency above 0.0001, which together covered 99% to 99.2% of the repertoires. The TCS score was defined as F50 (clonal expansion) divided by E x V (chaos), with BLOSUM62-based TCRdist calculated between CDR3 peptides within each V-J. Welch's t-statistics and random forest reduced 500 to 550 V-J features to around 14, which were used in a naive Bayes classifier (R e1071). TCRdb trimmed public reads at Q25 via fastp, called clones via MiXCR and kept in-frame beta chains. Under each unique CDR3 protein, matching rows form one entry showing the most common genes and DNA. Here the V and J calls rest on TCRdb's processing, not on the authors' analysis. For this sample the table gives 300,000 or so distinct CDR3 sequences, of which 15% to 20% were detected only once. Of the sample, approximately 31% falls within the top ten clones.

Stable Graves' hyperthyroidism was defined as no progression to ophthalmopathy during 18 months of follow-up. Hyperthyroidism patients were newly diagnosed, with disease duration under 2 months, and aged 18 to 65 years. Exclusion was applied to patients with uncontrolled infections, other autoimmune diseases, pregnancy or lactation. Diagnoses were based on clinical symptoms, serum thyroxine and TRAb, thyroid ultrasound and orbital computed tomography. PBMCs were isolated from about 10 ml of fresh peripheral blood by Ficoll-Paque density gradient centrifugation. Total RNA was extracted with Trizol reagent, and quality was checked on an Agilent 2100 Bioanalyzer.

The TCR was taken from a young man with Graves' hyperthyroidism. The V and J segments used are TRBV7-6 and TRBJ2-1, with 8 bases aligning to TRBD2. Sequenced sample: blood. The CDR3: CASSSGIGYNEQFF. At the DNA level, the sequence is TGTGCCAGCAGTAGCGGGATAGGCTACAATGAGCAGTTCTTC.